A single T cell receptor beta chain is shown here with its context. Measured with immunoSEQ multiplex PCR; TCRdb has only the in-frame clones, and not every one. The repertoire holds around 230,000 clones, with 80% to 90% as singletons. In germline, CDR1 is MNHEY, CDR2 SMNVEV (reference sequence). V was pared by 3 bases and J by 2 bases, with 8 bases between. This CDR3 spans 14 amino acids. The sample comes from a study of blood T cell repertoires in COVID-19. The gene calls are TRBV27 and TRBJ1-5; D possibly corresponds to TRBD1 (5 bases). The TCR originated in a man aged 40-49 years with acute or convalescent COVID-19. Sequenced material: peripheral blood. The CDR3 DNA follows: TGTGCCAGCAGTTTGTTAGGGGGCAATCAGCCCCAGCATTTT. Protein product: CASSLLGGNQPQHF.